This record looks at one TCR beta chain sequence and its context. The antigen is not known. This entry comes from a study of T cells expressing NK-cell markers. Study-wide background: Source material for TCR beta repertoires consisted of sorted CD3+CD56+NKG2C+, CD3+CD56+NKG2C- and CD3+CD56-NKG2C+ T cells. HCMV serostatus: most of the eight sequenced donors positive, one negative. The study, taken as a whole, reports: About 1.0-8% of CD8+ T cells in about 6 donors belonged to dominant NKG2C+ clonotypes.

The CDR3 loop spans 15 amino acids. The germline CDR1 and CDR2 sequences are MNHNS and SASEGT. After re-calling the 5' RACE reads, TCRdb lists one entry per CDR3 protein, DNA absent. The specimen's table records about 540,000 distinct CDR3 sequences. The chain joins TRBV6-1 to TRBJ1-6; TCRdb names TRBD1, which stays unverified in the absence of DNA. The sequenced material came from blood T cells: a sorted CD56 or NKG2C T cell subset, CD4+ or CD8+ T cells, or bulk PBMC T cells (not recorded which). The TCR originated in a man aged 18 to 30 in good health. The CDR3 spells CASRRGAQGVSPLHF.